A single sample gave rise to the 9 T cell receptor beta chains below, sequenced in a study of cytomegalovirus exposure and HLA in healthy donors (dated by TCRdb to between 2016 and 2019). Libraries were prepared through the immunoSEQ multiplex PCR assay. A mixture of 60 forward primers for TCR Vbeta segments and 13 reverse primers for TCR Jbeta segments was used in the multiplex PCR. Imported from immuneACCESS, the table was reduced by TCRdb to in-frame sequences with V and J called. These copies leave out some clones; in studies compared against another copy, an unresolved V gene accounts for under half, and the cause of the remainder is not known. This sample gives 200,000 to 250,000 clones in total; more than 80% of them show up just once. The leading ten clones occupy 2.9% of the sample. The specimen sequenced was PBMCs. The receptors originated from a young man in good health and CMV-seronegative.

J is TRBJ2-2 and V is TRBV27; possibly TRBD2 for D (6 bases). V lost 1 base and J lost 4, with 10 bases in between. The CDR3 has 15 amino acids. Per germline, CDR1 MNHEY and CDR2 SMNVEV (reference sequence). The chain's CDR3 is CASSLFGLPTGELFF. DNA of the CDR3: TGTGCCAGCAGTTTATTTGGACTACCCACCGGGGAGCTGTTTTTT.

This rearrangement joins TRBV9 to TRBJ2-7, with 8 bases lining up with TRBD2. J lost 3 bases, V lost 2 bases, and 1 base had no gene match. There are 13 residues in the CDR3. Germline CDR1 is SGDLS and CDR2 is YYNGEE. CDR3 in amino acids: CASSVRGGYEQYF. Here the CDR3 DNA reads TGTGCCAGCAGCGTCCGGGGGGGCTACGAGCAGTACTTC.

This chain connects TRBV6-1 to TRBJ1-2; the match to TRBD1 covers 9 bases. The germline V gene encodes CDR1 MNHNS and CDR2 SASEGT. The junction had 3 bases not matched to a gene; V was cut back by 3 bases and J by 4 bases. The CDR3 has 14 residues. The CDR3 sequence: CASSETGGPYGYTF. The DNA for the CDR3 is TGTGCCAGCAGTGAGACAGGGGGACCCTATGGCTACACCTTC.

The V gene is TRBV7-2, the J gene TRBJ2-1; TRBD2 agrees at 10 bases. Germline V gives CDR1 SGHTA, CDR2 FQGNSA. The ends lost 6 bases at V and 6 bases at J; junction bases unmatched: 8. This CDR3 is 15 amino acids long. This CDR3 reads CASRGAGGPVNEQFF. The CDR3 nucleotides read TGTGCCAGCAGGGGAGCGGGGGGGCCGGTCAATGAGCAGTTCTTC.

CDR3: CASSAGDTDTQYF. In DNA, the CDR3 is TGTGCCAGCAGTGCGGGGGACACAGATACGCAGTATTTT. This sequence joins TRBV6-5 and TRBJ2-3; 7 nucleotides line up with TRBD2. Germline CDR1 reads MNHEY; CDR2 reads SVGAGI. CDR3 length equals 13 residues. The V gene end was trimmed by 5 bases and the J gene end by 2 bases; junction bases not matched to a gene: 1.

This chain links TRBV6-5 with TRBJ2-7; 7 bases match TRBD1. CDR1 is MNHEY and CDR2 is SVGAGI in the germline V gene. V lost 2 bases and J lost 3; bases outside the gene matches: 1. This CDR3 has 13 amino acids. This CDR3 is CASSYAGGYEQYF. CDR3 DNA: TGTGCCAGCAGTTACGCAGGGGGCTACGAGCAGTACTTC.

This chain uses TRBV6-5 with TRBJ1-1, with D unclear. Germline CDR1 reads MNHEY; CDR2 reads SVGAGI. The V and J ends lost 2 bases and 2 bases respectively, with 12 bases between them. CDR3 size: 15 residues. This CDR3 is CASSYGQVVNTEAFF. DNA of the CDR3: TGTGCCAGCAGTTACGGGCAGGTTGTTAACACTGAAGCTTTCTTT.

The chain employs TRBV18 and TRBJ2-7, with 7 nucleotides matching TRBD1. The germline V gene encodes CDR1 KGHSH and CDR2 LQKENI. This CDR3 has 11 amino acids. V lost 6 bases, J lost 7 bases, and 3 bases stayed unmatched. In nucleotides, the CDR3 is TGTGCCAGCTCTATGGACAGGGAGCAGTACTTC. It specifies CASSMDREQYF.

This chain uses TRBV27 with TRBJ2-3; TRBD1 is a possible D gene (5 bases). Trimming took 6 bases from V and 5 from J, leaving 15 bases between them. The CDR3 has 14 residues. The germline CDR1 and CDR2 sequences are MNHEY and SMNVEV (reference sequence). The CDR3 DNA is TGTGCCAGCAGCCCCGACAGCGCCGGAGATACGCAGTATTTT. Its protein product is CASSPDSAGDTQYF.